One and the same sample provided the 2 T cell receptor beta chains below, sequenced in a study of cytomegalovirus exposure and HLA in healthy donors. PCR used 60 Vbeta primers and 13 Jbeta primers. Libraries were prepared by immunoSEQ multiplex PCR; TCRdb keeps only in-frame clonotypes and omits some of them. The top ten hold under 5% of the sample, which has about 130,000 clones, 74% seen once. The sequencing sample was made of PBMCs. These receptors were taken from a man aged 35-49 years in good health and CMV-seropositive.

The gene calls are TRBV5-8 and TRBJ1-1; tentatively, D is TRBD1 (5 bases). CDR1 is SGHTS, CDR2 YDEGEE, per germline. CDR3 length: 14 residues. The V end was cut by 4 bases, the J end by 0 bases, with 10 bases between. For the CDR3, the DNA is TGTGCCAGCAGCCGGGGGACGGTGAACACTGAAGCTTTCTTT. This sequence encodes CASSRGTVNTEAFF.

The chain employs TRBV30 and TRBJ2-2; TRBD2 is a possible D gene (6 bases). This CDR3 is built from 13 residues. Between the trimmed V and J ends, which lost 4 bases and 3 bases, there was a span of 9 bases. Germline loops: CDR1 GTSNPN, CDR2 SVGIG (reference sequence). The CDR3 sequence: CAWTGVHTGELFF. CDR3 DNA: TGTGCCTGGACGGGGGTACACACCGGGGAGCTGTTTTTT.